This TCR beta chain was sequenced in a study of OX40 agonist ivuxolimab in advanced cancers. Across the study: Previous treatment with anti-PD-1, anti-PD-L1 or anti-CTLA-4 therapy was allowed; 40% had received some. Of the patients, three showed partial responses, one with hepatocellular carcinoma and two with cutaneous melanoma.

Germline V gives CDR1 SGDLS, CDR2 YYNGEE. Between the trimmed V and J ends, which lost 0 bases and 5 bases, there was a span of 14 bases. The CDR3 length is 15 residues. This table comes from immunoSEQ multiplex PCR, and its TCRdb copy is limited to in-frame clones, with some not included. This table holds 86,000 or so clones, roughly nine tenths found once. This TCR derives from an adult with an advanced solid tumor such as melanoma, head and neck, liver or kidney cancer. The chain is built from TRBV9 and TRBJ2-5; D possibly corresponds to TRBD1 (5 bases). The sequences come from CD4+ or CD8+ T cells sorted from blood, collected in a trial of the OX40 agonist ivuxolimab. The CDR3 sequence is CASSVGGGVLETQYF. The DNA for the CDR3 is TGTGCCAGCAGCGTAGGGGGCGGAGTGCTTGAGACCCAGTACTTC.